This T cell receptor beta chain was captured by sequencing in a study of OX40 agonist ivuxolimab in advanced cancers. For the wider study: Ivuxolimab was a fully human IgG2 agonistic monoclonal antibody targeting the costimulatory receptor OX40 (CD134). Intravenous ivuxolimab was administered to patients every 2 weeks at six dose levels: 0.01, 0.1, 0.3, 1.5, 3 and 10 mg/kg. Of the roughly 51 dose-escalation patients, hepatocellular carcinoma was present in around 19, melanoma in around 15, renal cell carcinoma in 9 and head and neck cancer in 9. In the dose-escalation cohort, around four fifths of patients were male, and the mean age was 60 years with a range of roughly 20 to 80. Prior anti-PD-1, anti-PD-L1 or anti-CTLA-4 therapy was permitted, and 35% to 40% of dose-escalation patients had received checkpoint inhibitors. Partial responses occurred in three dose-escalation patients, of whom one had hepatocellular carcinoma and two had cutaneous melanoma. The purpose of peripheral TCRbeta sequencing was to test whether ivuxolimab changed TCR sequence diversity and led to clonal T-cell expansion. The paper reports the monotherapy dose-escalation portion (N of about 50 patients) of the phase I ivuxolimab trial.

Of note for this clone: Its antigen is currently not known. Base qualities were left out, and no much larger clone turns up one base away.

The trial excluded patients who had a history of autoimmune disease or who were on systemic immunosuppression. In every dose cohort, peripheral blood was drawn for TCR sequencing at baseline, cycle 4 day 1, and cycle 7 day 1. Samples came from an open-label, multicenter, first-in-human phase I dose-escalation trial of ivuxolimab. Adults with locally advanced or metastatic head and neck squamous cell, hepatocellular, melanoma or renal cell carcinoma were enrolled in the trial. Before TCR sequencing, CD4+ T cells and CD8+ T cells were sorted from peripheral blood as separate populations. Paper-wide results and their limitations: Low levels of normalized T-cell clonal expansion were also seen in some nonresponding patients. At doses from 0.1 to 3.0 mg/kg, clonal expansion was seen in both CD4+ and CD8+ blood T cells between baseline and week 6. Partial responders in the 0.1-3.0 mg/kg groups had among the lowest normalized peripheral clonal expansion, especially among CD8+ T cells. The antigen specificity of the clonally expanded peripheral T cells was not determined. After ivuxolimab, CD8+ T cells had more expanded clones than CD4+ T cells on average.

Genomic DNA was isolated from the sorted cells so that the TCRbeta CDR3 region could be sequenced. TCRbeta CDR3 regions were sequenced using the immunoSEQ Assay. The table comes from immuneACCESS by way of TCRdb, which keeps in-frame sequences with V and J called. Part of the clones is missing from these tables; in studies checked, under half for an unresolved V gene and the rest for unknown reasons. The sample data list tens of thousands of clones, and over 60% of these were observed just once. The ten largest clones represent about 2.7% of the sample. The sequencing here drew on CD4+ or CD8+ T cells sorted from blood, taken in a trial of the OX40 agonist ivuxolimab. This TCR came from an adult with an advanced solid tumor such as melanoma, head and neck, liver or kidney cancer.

The CDR3: CASSLSRLTGGGYNEQFF. The nucleotide sequence is TGTGCCAGCAGTTTATCCCGACTAACCGGCGGGGGCTACAATGAGCAGTTCTTC. The chain uses TRBV28 and TRBJ2-1, with 7 bases matching TRBD2. Inclusive of the bounding cysteine and phenylalanine, the CDR3 is 18 residues long. Here the CDR3 DNA is all that survives: 54 bases in frame from base 1. The V end gives up 1 base and the J end 3 bases, leaving 12 bases in the junction not matched to a gene. The germline V gene gives CDR1 as MDHEN and CDR2 as SYDVKM.